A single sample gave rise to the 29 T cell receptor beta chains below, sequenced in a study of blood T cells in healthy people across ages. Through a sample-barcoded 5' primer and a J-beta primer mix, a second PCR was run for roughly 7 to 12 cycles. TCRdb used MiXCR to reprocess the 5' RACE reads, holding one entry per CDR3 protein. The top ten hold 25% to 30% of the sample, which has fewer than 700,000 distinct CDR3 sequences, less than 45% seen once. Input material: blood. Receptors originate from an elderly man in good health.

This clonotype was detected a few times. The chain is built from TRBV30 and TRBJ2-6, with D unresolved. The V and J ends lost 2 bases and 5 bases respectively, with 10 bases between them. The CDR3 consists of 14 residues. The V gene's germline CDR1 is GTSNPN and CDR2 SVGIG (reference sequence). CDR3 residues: CAWSYPRRANVLTF. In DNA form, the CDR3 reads TGTGCCTGGAGTTACCCTCGTAGGGCCAACGTCCTGACTTTC.

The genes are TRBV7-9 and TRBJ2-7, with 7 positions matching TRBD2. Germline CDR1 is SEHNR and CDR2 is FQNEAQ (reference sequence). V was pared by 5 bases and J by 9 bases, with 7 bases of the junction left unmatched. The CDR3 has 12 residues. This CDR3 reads CASSPGLVWQYF. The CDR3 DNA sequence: TGTGCCAGCAGCCCCGGACTAGTGTGGCAGTACTTC. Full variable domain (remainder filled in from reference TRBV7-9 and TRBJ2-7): DTGVSQNPRHKITKRGQNVTFRCDPISEHNRLYWYRQTLGQGPEFLTYFQNEAQLEKSRLLSDRFSAERPKGSFSTLEIQRTEQGDSAMYLCASSPGLVWQYFGPGTRLTVT.

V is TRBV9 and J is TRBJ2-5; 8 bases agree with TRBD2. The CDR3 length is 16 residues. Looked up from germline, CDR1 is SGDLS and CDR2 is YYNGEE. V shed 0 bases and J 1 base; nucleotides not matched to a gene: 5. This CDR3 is CASSVGGGRFQETQYF. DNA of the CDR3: TGTGCCAGCAGCGTAGGAGGCGGGAGGTTCCAAGAGACCCAGTACTTC.

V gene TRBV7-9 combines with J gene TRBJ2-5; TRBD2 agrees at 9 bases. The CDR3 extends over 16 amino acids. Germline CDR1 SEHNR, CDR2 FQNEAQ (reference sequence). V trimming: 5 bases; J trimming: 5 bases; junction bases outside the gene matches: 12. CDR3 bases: TGTGCCAGCAGCGGAGGACTAGCGCGAAGTCGTGAGACCCAGTACTTC. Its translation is CASSGGLARSRETQYF. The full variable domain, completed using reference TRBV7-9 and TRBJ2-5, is DTGVSQNPRHKITKRGQNVTFRCDPISEHNRLYWYRQTLGQGPEFLTYFQNEAQLEKSRLLSDRFSAERPKGSFSTLEIQRTEQGDSAMYLCASSGGLARSRETQYFGPGTRLLVL.

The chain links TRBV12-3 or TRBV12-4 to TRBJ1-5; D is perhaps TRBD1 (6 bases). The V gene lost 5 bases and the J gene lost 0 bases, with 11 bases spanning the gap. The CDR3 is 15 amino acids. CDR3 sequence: CASSPGDISNQPQHF. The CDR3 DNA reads TGTGCCAGCAGTCCAGGGGATATTAGCAATCAGCCCCAGCATTTT.

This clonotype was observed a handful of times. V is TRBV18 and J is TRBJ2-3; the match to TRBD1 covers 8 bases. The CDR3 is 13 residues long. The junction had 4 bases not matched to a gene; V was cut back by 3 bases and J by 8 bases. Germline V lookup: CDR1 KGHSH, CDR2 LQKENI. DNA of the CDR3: TGTGCCAGCTCACCGACAGGGGACGGTACGCAGTATTTT. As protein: CASSPTGDGTQYF.

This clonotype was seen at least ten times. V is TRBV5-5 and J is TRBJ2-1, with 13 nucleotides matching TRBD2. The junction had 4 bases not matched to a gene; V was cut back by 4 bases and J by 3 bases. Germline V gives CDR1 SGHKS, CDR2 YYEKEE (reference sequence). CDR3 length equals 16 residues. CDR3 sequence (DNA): TGTGCCAGCAGCCTTGGACTAGCGGGAGACTACAATGAGCAGTTCTTC. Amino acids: CASSLGLAGDYNEQFF.

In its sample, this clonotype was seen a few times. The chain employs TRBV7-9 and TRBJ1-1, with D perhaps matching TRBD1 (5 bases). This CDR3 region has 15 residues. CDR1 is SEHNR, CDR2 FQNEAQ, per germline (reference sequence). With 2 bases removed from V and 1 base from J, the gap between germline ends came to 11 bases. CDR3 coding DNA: TGTGCCAGCAGCTTATACGGCAGGGCGAACACTGAAGCTTTCTTT. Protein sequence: CASSLYGRANTEAFF.

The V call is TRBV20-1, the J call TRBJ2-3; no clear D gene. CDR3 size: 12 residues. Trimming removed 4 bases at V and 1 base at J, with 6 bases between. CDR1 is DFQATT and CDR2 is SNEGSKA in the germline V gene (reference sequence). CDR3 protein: CSAIDRTDTQYF. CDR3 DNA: TGCAGTGCTATTGATCGCACAGATACGCAGTATTTT.

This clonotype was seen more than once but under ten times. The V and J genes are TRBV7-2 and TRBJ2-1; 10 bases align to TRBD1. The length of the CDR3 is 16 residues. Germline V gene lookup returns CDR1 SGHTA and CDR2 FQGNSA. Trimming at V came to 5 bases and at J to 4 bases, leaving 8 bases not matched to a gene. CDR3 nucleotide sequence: TGTGCCAGCAGCCGTTCCGGGACAGGGGTTTACAATGAGCAGTTCTTC. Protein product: CASSRSGTGVYNEQFF.

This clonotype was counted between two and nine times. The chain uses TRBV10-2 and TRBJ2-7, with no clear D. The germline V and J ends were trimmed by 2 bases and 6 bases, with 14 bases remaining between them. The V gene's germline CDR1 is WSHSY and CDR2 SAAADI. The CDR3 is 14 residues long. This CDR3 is CASSETEWVGEQYF. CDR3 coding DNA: TGCGCCAGCAGTGAGACCGAATGGGTCGGCGAGCAGTACTTC.

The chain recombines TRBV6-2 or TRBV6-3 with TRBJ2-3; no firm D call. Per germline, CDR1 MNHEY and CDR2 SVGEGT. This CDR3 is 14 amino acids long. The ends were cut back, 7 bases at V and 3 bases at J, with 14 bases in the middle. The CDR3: CASTAPQRTDTQYF. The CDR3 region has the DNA TGTGCCAGCACAGCACCCCAAAGGACAGATACGCAGTATTTT.

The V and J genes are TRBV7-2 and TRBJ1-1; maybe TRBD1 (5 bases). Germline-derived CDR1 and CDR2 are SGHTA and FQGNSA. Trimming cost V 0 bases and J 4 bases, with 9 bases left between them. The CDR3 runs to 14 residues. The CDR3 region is CASSLAPRGTEAFF. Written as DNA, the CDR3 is TGTGCCAGCAGCTTAGCGCCAAGGGGCACTGAAGCTTTCTTT.

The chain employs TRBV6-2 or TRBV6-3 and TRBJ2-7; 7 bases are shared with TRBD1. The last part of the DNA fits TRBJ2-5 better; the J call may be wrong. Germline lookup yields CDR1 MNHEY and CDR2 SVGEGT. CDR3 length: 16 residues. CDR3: CATKNPTGYQRETQYF. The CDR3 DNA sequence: TGTGCCACCAAGAACCCGACAGGGTACCAGCGGGAGACCCAGTACTTC.

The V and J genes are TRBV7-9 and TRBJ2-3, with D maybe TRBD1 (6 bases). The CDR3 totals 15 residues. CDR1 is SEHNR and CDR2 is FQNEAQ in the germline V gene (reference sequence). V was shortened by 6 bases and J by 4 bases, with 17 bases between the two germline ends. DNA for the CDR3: TGTGCCAGCAGAGAAACAGGGTTGCGAGCAGATACGCAGTATTTT. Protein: CASRETGLRADTQYF.

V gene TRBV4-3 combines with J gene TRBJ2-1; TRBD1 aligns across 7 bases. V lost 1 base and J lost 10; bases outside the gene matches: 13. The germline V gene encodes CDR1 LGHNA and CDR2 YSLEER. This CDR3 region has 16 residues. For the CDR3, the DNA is TGCGCCAGCAGCCAAGCGACGGGACAGCGATCCTACGAGCAGTTCTTC. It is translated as CASSQATGQRSYEQFF.

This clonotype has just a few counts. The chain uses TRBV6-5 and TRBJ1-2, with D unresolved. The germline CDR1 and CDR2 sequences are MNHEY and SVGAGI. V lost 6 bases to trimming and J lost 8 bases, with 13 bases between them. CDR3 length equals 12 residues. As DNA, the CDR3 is TGTGCCAGCAGGAGTCCTACGGAGGGCTACACCTTC. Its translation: CASRSPTEGYTF.

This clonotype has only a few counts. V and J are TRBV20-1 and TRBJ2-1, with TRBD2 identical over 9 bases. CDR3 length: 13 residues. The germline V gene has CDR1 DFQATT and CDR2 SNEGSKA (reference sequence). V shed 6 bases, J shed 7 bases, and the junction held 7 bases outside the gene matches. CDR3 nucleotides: TGCAGTGCCTTGGCGGGAGGGAATAATGAGCAGTTCTTC. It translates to CSALAGGNNEQFF.

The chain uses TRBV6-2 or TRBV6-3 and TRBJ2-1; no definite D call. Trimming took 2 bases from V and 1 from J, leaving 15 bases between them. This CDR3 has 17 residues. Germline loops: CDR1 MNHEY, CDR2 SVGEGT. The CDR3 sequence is CASSYGRARLSYNEQFF. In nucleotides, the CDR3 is TGTGCCAGCAGTTACGGCCGGGCGCGGCTATCCTACAATGAGCAGTTCTTC.

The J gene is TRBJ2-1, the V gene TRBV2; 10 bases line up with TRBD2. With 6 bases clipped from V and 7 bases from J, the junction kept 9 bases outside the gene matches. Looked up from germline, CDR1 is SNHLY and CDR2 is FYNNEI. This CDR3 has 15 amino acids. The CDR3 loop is CASRRTSGIQNEQFF. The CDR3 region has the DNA TGTGCCAGCAGGAGGACTAGCGGAATACAAAATGAGCAGTTCTTC.

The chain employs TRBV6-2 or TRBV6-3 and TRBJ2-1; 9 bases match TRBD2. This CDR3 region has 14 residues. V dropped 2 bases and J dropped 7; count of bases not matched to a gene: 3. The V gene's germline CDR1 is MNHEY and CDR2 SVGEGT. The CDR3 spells CASSYGGRVNEQFF. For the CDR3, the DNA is TGTGCCAGCAGTTACGGCGGGAGGGTTAATGAGCAGTTCTTC.

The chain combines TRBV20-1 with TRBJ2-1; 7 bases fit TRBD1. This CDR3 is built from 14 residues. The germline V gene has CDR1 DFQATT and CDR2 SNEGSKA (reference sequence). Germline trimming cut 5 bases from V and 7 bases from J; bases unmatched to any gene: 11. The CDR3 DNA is TGCAGTGCTCTCAGAGACAGGGTGGTAAATGAGCAGTTCTTC. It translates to CSALRDRVVNEQFF.

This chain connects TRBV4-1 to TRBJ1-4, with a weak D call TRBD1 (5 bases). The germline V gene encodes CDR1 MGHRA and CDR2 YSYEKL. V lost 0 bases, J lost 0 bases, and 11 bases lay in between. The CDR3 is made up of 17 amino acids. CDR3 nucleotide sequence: TGCGCCAGCAGCCAAGATTTCCCGACAGCAACTAATGAAAAACTGTTTTTT. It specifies CASSQDFPTATNEKLFF.

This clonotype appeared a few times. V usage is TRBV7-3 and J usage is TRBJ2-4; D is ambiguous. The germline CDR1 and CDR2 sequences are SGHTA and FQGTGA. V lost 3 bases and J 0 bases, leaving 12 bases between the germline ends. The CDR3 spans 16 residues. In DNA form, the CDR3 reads TGTGCCAGCAGCTTCTTTAGGTCCCTAGCCAAAAACATTCAGTACTTC. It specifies CASSFFRSLAKNIQYF.

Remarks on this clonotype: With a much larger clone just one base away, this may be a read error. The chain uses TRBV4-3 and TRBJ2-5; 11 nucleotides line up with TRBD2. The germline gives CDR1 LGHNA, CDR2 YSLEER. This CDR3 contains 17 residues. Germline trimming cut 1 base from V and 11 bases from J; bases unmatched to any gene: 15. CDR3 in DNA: TGCGCCAGCAGCCAAGGGGGGGTGGCTAGCGGGGGGAATGAGCAGTACTTC. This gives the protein CASSQGGVASGGNEQYF.

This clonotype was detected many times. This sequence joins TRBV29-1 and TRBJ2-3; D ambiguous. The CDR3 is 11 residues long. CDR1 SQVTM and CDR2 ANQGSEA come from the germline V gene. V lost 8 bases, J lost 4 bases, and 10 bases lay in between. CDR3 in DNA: TGCAGCCTGGACGCAGCAGATACGCAGTATTTT. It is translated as CSLDAADTQYF.

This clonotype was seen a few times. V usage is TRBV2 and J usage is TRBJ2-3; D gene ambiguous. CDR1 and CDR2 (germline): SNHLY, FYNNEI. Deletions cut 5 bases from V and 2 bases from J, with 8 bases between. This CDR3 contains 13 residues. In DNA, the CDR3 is TGTGCCAGCAGTAACGAAATCACAGATACGCAGTATTTT. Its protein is CASSNEITDTQYF.

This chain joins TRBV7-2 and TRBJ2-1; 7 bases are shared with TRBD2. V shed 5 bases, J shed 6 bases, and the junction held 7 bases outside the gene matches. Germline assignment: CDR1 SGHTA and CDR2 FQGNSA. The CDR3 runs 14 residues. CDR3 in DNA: TGTGCCAGCAGCGCCGGCGGGAGTTCCAATGAGCAGTTCTTC. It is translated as CASSAGGSSNEQFF.

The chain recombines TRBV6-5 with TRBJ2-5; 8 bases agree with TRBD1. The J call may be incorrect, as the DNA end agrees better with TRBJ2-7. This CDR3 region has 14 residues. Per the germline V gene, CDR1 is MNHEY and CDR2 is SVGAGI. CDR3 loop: CASSTRQGYYEQYF. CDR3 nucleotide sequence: TGTGCCAGCAGTACCCGACAGGGGTACTACGAGCAGTACTTC.